This T cell receptor beta chain was identified during a study of ipilimumab plus nivolumab after autologous stem cell transplantation. Study overall: The DLBCL group included primary refractory and relapsed cases.

Assay used: immunoSEQ multiplex PCR; TCRdb lists only in-frame clones, some missing. The table lists 17,000 or so clones, over 60% of them singletons. Starting 14 to 28 days after autologous transplant, ipilimumab 1 mg/kg was given. The source is a male donor with diffuse large B-cell lymphoma. The sequencing used PBMCs, collected in a trial of ipilimumab plus nivolumab as post-transplant consolidation.

The CDR3 loop is CASSPVPLTANYGYTF. The CDR3 nucleotides are TGCGCCAGCAGCCCGGTACCTCTGACAGCTAACTATGGCTACACCTTC. The J gene is TRBJ1-2, the V gene TRBV5-1, with TRBD1 as a possible D gene (5 bases). The CDR3 length is 16 residues. Germline V gives CDR1 SGHRS, CDR2 YFSETQ. V gave up 4 bases and J gave up 0 bases, with 16 bases separating them.